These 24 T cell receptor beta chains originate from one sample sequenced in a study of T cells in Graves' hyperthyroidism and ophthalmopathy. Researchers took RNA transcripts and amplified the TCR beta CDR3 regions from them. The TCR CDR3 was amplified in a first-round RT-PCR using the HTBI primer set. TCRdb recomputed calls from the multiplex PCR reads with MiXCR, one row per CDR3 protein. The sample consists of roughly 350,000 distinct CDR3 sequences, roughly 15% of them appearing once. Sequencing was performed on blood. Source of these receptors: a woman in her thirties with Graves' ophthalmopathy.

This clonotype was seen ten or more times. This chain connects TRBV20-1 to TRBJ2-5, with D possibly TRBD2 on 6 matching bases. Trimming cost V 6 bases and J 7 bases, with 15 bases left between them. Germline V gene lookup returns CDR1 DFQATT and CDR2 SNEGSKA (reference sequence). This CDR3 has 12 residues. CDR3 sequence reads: CSASGTGGTQYF. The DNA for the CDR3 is TGCAGTGCCTCGGGCACCGGGGGGACCCAGTACTTC.

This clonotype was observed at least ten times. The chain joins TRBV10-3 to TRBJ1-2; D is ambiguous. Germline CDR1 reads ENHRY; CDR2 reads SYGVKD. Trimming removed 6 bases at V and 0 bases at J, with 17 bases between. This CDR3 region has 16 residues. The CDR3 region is CAIRPSDGLANYGYTF. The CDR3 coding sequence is TGTGCCATCAGGCCCTCGGATGGGTTAGCTAACTATGGCTACACCTTC.

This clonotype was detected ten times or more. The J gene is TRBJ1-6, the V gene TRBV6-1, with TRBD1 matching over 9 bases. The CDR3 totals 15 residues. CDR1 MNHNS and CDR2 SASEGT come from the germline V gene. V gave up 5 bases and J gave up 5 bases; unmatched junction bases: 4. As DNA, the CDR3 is TGTGCCAGCAGTTCTGGGACAGGGAATAATTCACCCCTCCACTTT. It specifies CASSSGTGNNSPLHF.

The CDR3 coding sequence is TGCAGTGCTGGAAGCCCCGGGACAGGGAGGAATTCACCCCTCCACTTT. Its protein is CSAGSPGTGRNSPLHF. The chain uses TRBV20-1 and TRBJ1-6; 9 bases agree with TRBD1. V lost 5 bases, J lost 7 bases, and 12 bases stayed unmatched. The CDR3 loop spans 16 amino acids. CDR1 DFQATT and CDR2 SNEGSKA come from the germline V gene (reference sequence).

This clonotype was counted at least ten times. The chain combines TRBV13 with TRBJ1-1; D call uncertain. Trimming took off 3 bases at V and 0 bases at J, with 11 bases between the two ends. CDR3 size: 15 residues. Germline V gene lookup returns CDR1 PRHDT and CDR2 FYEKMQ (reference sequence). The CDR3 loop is CASSFSALMNTEAFF. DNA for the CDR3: TGTGCCAGCAGCTTTAGTGCTTTAATGAACACTGAAGCTTTCTTT.

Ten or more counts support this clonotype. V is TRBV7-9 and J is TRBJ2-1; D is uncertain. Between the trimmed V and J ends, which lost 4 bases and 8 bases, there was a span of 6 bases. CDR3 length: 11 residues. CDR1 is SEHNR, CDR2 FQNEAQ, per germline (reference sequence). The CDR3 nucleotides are TGTGCCAGCAGCTGGGGATATGAGCAGTTCTTC. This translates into CASSWGYEQFF.

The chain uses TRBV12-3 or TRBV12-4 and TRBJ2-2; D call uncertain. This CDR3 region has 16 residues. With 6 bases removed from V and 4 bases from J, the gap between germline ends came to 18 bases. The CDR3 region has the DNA TGTGCCAGCAGCCATCCCTCTGATAGAGCCACCGGGGAGCTGTTTTTT. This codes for CASSHPSDRATGELFF.

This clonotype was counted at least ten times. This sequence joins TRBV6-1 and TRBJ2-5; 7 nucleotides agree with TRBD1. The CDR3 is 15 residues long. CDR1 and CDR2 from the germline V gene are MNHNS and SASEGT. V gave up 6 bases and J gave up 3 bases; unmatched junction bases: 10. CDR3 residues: CASSPPGTAKETQYF. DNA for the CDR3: TGTGCCAGCAGCCCCCCCGGGACAGCAAAAGAGACCCAGTACTTC.

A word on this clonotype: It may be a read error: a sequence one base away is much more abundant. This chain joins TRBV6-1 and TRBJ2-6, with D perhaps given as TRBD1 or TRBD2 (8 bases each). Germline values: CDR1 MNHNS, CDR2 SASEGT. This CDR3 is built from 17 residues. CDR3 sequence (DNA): TGTGCCAGCAGCACTACAGGGGGTATTAGCGGGGCCAACGTCCCGACTTTC. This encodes CASSTTGGISGANVPTF.

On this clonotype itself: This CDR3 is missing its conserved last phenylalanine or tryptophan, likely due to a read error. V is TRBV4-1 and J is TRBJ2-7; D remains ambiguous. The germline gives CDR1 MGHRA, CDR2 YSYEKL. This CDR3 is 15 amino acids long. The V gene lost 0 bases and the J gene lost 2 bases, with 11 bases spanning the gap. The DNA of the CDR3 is TGCGCCAGCAGCCAAGATCGGAACAGTGCCTACGAGCAGTACTCC. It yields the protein CASSQDRNSAYEQYS.

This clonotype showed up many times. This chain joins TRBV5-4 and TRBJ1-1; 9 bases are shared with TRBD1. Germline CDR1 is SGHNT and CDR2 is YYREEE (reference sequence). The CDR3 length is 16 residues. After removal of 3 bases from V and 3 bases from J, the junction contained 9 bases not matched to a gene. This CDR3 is CASSWDRAGGDTEAFF. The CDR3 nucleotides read TGTGCCAGCAGCTGGGACAGGGCCGGGGGGGACACTGAAGCTTTCTTT. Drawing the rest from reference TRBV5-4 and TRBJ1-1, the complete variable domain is ETGVTQSPTHLIKTRGQQVTLRCSSQSGHNTVSWYQQALGQGPQFIFQYYREEENGRGNFPPRFSGLQFPNYSSELNVNALELDDSALYLCASSWDRAGGDTEAFFGQGTRLTVV.

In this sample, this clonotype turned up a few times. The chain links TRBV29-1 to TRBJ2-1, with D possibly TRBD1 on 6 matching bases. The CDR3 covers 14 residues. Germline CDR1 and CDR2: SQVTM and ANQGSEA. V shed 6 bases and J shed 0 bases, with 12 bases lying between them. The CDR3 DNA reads TGCAGCGTCCATCGCAGGGGCTCCTACAATGAGCAGTTCTTC. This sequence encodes CSVHRRGSYNEQFF.

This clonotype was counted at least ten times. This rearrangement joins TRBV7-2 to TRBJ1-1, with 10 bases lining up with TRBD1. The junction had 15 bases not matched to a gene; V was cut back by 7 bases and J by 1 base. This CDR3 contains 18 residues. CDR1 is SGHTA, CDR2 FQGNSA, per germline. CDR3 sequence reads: CASTYRPGTGVRNTEAFF. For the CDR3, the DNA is TGTGCCAGCACCTACCGACCCGGGACAGGGGTAAGGAACACTGAAGCTTTCTTT.

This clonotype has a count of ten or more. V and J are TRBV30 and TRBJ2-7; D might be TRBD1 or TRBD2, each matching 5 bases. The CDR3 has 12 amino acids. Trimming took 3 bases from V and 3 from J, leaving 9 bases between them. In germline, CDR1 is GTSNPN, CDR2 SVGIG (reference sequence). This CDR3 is CAWRGTGYEQYF. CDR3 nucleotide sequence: TGTGCCTGGAGGGGGACGGGCTACGAGCAGTACTTC.

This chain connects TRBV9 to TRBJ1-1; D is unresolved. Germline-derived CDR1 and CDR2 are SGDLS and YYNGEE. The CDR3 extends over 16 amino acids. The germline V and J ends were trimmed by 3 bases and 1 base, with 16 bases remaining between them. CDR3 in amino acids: CASSDGGVTENTEAFF. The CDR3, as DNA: TGTGCCAGCAGCGATGGAGGAGTGACGGAGAACACTGAAGCTTTCTTT.

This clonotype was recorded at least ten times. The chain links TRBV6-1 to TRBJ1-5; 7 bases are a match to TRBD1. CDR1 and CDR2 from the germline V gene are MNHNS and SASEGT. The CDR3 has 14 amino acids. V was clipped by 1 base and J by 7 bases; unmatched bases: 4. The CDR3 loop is CASSEVQGRQPQHF. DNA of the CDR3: TGTGCCAGCAGTGAAGTACAGGGGCGACAGCCCCAGCATTTT.

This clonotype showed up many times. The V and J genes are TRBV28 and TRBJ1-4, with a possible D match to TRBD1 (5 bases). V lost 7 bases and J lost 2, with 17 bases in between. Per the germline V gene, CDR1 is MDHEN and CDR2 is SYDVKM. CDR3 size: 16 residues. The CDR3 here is CASTMAGATTNEKLFF. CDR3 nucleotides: TGTGCCAGCACAATGGCTGGGGCGACGACTAATGAAAAACTGTTTTTT. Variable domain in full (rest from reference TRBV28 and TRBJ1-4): DVKVTQSSRYLVKRTGEKVFLECVQDMDHENMFWYRQDPGLGLRLIYFSYDVKMKEKGDIPEGYSVSREKKERFSLILESASTNQTSMYLCASTMAGATTNEKLFFGSGTQLSVL.

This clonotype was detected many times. CDR3 in amino acids: CASSLTGPKNIQYF. DNA for the CDR3: TGTGCCAGCAGTTTGACAGGGCCCAAAAACATTCAGTACTTC. The chain is built from TRBV12-3 or TRBV12-4 and TRBJ2-4; 7 nucleotides align to TRBD1. V shed 3 bases and J 2 bases; nucleotides not matched to a gene: 1. This CDR3 comprises 14 residues.

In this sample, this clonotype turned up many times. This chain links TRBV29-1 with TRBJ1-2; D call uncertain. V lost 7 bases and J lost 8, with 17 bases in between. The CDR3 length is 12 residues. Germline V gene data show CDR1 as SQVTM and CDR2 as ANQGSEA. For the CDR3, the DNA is TGCAGCGCCACCGACTCCGGTGGGGGCTACACCTTC. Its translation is CSATDSGGGYTF. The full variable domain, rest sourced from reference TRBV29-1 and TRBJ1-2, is SAVISQKPSRDICQRGTSLTIQCQVDSQVTMMFWYRQQPGQSLTLIATANQGSEATYESGFVIDKFPISRPNLTFSTLTVSNMSPEDSSIYLCSATDSGGGYTFGSGTRLTVV.

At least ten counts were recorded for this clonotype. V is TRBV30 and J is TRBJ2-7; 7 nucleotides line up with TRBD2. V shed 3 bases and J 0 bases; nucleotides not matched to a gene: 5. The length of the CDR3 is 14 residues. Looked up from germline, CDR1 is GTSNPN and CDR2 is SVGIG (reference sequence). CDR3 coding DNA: TGTGCCTGGAGCCAGGGCGGGAGCTCCTACGAGCAGTACTTC. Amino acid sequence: CAWSQGGSSYEQYF.

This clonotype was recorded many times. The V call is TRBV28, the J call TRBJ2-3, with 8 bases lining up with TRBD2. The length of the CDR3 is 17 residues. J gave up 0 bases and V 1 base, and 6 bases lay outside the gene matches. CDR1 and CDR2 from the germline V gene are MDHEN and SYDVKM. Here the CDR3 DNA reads TGTGCCAGCAGTTTATTCTTGCGGGGGGCCAGCACAGATACGCAGTATTTT. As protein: CASSLFLRGASTDTQYF.

The CDR3 region is CASSDRPPGGEKLFF. In DNA form, the CDR3 reads TGCGCCAGCTCTGATAGACCCCCCGGGGGGGAAAAACTGTTTTTT. The chain joins TRBV4-1 to TRBJ1-4, with a possible D match to TRBD1 (5 bases). With 8 bases removed from V and 8 bases from J, the gap between germline ends came to 21 bases. In germline, CDR1 is MGHRA, CDR2 YSYEKL. The CDR3 runs to 15 residues.

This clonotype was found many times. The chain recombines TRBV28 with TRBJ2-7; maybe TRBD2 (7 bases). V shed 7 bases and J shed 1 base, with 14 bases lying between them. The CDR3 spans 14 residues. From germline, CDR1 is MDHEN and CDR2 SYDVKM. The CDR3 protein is CASTLGGVSYEQYF. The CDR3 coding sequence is TGTGCCAGCACACTAGGGGGGGTATCCTACGAGCAGTACTTC.

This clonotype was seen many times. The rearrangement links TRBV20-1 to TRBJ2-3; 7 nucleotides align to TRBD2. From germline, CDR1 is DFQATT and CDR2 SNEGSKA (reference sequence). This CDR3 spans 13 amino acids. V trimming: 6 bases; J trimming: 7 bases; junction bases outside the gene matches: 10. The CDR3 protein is CSATQTSSNTQYF. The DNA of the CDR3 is TGCAGTGCCACCCAGACTAGCTCAAATACGCAGTATTTT.